This entry lists 25 T cell receptor beta chains sequenced from one sample in a study of T cells in Graves' hyperthyroidism and ophthalmopathy. TCR beta CDR3 sequences were amplified from RNA transcripts. The HTBI primer set served for first-round RT-PCR of the TCR CDR3. A single record per CDR3 protein comes from TCRdb applying MiXCR to the multiplex PCR reads. The profile covers about 290,000 distinct CDR3 sequences, with roughly 15% appearing a single time and less than 8% taken by the ten largest. Sequencing was performed on blood. The receptors come from a middle-aged woman with Graves' hyperthyroidism.

The V call is TRBV12-3 or TRBV12-4, the J call TRBJ2-7, with 8 bases that match TRBD2. V trimming: 1 base; J trimming: 6 bases; junction bases outside the gene matches: 8. This CDR3 has 15 residues. In DNA form, the CDR3 reads TGTGCCAGCAGTTTAGTGGCGGGGGGCACCTCCGAGCAGTACTTC. Amino acids: CASSLVAGGTSEQYF.

This clonotype was recorded at least ten times. The rearrangement joins TRBV28 to TRBJ1-2; no firm D call. Deletions cut 6 bases from V and 4 bases from J, with 15 bases between. From germline, CDR1 is MDHEN and CDR2 SYDVKM. The CDR3 sequence is 14 residues long. This CDR3 is CASRPRTQAYGYTF. The CDR3, as DNA: TGTGCCAGCAGGCCGCGGACTCAGGCCTATGGCTACACCTTC.

This clonotype was counted many times. The chain has TRBV12-3 or TRBV12-4 and TRBJ1-6; D perhaps matches TRBD1 (5 bases). V was trimmed by 3 bases and J by 7 bases, leaving 10 bases between them. The CDR3 has 14 amino acids. The CDR3 DNA reads as TGTGCCAGCAGTTTGGCGGGGCGAAATTCACCCCTCCACTTT. Its translation is CASSLAGRNSPLHF.

This clonotype showed up just a few times. V is TRBV9 and J is TRBJ1-3; no clear D gene. V was shortened by 3 bases and J by 0 bases, with 10 bases between the two germline ends. The length of the CDR3 is 15 residues. CDR1 is SGDLS, CDR2 YYNGEE, per germline. The CDR3 sequence is CASSDVGYSGNTIYF. Written as DNA, the CDR3 is TGTGCCAGCAGCGATGTGGGTTACTCTGGAAACACCATATATTTT.

In this sample, this clonotype turned up many times. The rearrangement uses TRBV9 and TRBJ2-2, with D uncertain. The germline gives CDR1 SGDLS, CDR2 YYNGEE. There are 13 residues in the CDR3. Trimming took 4 bases from V and 4 from J, leaving 8 bases between them. The chain's CDR3 is CASSLGFTGELFF. The CDR3 DNA sequence: TGTGCCAGCAGCCTGGGATTCACCGGGGAGCTGTTTTTT.

This clonotype was seen repeatedly, ten times or more. The rearrangement links TRBV11-2 to TRBJ2-1; no firm D call. V shed 5 bases and J shed 7 bases, with 9 bases lying between them. The CDR3 contains 12 residues. Germline V lookup: CDR1 SGHAT, CDR2 FQNNGV. This CDR3 reads CASSGTWNEQFF. CDR3 bases: TGTGCCAGCAGCGGTACTTGGAATGAGCAGTTCTTC.

This clonotype was recorded many times. The rearrangement links TRBV28 to TRBJ1-1; D unresolved. This CDR3 spans 14 amino acids. Germline CDR1 reads MDHEN; CDR2 reads SYDVKM. V was shortened by 5 bases and J by 0 bases, with 10 bases between the two germline ends. CDR3 region: CASSGPRVNTEAFF. The DNA of the CDR3 is TGTGCCAGCAGTGGTCCGAGGGTGAACACTGAAGCTTTCTTT.

This clonotype has ten or more counts. CDR3: CASSHGTGFNYGYTF. CDR3 nucleotides: TGTGCCAGCAGCCACGGGACAGGGTTTAACTATGGCTACACCTTC. The chain combines TRBV9 with TRBJ1-2; 9 bases map to TRBD1. With V trimmed by 4 bases and J by 1 base, 5 bases remained unmatched. The V gene's germline CDR1 is SGDLS and CDR2 YYNGEE. The CDR3 consists of 15 residues.

In its sample, this clonotype was seen many times. The V call is TRBV11-2, the J call TRBJ2-2; D not certain. Germline lookup yields CDR1 SGHAT and CDR2 FQNNGV. V was trimmed by 0 bases and J by 6 bases, leaving 8 bases between them. This CDR3 comprises 14 residues. In nucleotides, the CDR3 is TGTGCCAGCAGCTTAGATGCCGGTCCCGGGGAGCTGTTTTTT. Its protein is CASSLDAGPGELFF. Full variable domain (rest looked up from reference TRBV11-2 and TRBJ2-2): EAGVAQSPRYKIIEKRQSVAFWCNPISGHATLYWYQQILGQGPKLLIQFQNNGVVDDSQLPKDRFSAERLKGVDSTLKIQPAKLEDSAVYLCASSLDAGPGELFFGEGSRLTVL.

This clonotype occurred a few times. This rearrangement joins TRBV20-1 to TRBJ1-2; TRBD1 agrees at 9 bases. V dropped 6 bases and J dropped 5; count of bases not matched to a gene: 7. The germline CDR1 and CDR2 sequences are DFQATT and SNEGSKA (reference sequence). The CDR3 is made up of 13 amino acids. The CDR3: CSAAPGQGYGYTF. For the CDR3, the DNA is TGCAGTGCGGCTCCGGGACAGGGTTATGGCTACACCTTC.

This chain joins TRBV12-3 or TRBV12-4 and TRBJ2-2; no clear D. V was clipped by 6 bases and J by 9 bases, with 17 bases between them. This CDR3 comprises 14 residues. The DNA for the CDR3 is TGTGCCAGCAGCAAACCCGGACGAGGAAGGGAGCTGTTTTTT. Translated: CASSKPGRGRELFF.

This clonotype appeared many times. The V gene is TRBV11-1, the J gene TRBJ1-1; D remains ambiguous. Per the germline V gene, CDR1 is SGHAT and CDR2 is FQDESV (reference sequence). The CDR3 has 15 residues. Trimming left V 4 bases short and J 2 bases short, with 14 bases between. The CDR3 protein is CASSYLKAHNTEAFF. CDR3 nucleotides: TGTGCCAGCAGCTATCTAAAGGCTCATAACACTGAAGCTTTCTTT. Full variable domain (outside the CDR3, taken from reference TRBV11-1 and TRBJ1-1): EAEVAQSPRYKITEKSQAVAFWCDPISGHATLYWYRQILGQGPELLVQFQDESVVDDSQLPKDRFSAERLKGVDSTLKIQPAELGDSAMYLCASSYLKAHNTEAFFGQGTRLTVV.

The chain has TRBV6-1 and TRBJ2-3, with TRBD2 identical over 8 bases. Per the germline V gene, CDR1 is MNHNS and CDR2 is SASEGT. The J segment lost 7 bases and the V segment lost 5 bases, leaving 11 bases of the junction unmatched. The CDR3 covers 15 residues. The DNA of the CDR3 is TGTGCCAGCAGTCCCACTACGGGAGGGCCATATACGCAGTATTTT. Protein product: CASSPTTGGPYTQYF.

This clonotype has only a few counts. J is TRBJ2-1 and V is TRBV9, with no clear D. Germline loops: CDR1 SGDLS, CDR2 YYNGEE. V shed 0 bases and J shed 5 bases, with 6 bases lying between them. This CDR3 comprises 13 residues. DNA for the CDR3: TGTGCCAGCAGCGTAGATCTAGACAATGAGCAGTTCTTC. It yields the protein CASSVDLDNEQFF.

On this clonotype itself: Given a much more abundant clone one base away, this may be a read error. The chain combines TRBV5-4 with TRBJ2-1; maybe TRBD1 (6 bases). The CDR3 has 15 residues. Per the germline V gene, CDR1 is SGHNT and CDR2 is YYREEE (reference sequence). CDR3 nucleotide sequence: TGTGCCAGCAGCGGTAAGGACAGCTCCCACAATGAGCAGTTCTTC. It specifies CASSGKDSSHNEQFF.

This clonotype was seen a few times. The chain joins TRBV18 to TRBJ2-5, with a tentative D call TRBD1 (6 bases). Trimming stripped 2 bases from V and 3 bases from J, with 10 bases between. The CDR3 sequence is 14 residues long. CDR1 and CDR2 from the germline V gene are KGHSH and LQKENI. The CDR3 loop reads CASSPIAGEETQYF. DNA of the CDR3: TGTGCCAGCTCACCAATCGCAGGGGAAGAGACCCAGTACTTC. The full variable domain, its missing parts supplied by reference TRBV18 and TRBJ2-5, is NAGVMQNPRHLVRRRGQEARLRCSPMKGHSHVYWYRQLPEEGLKFMVYLQKENIIDESGMPKERFSAEFPKEGPSILRIQQVVRGDSAAYFCASSPIAGEETQYFGPGTRLLVL.

V is TRBV19 and J is TRBJ2-7; the match to TRBD2 covers 8 bases. Germline loops: CDR1 LNHDA, CDR2 SQIVND (reference sequence). J gave up 5 bases and V 9 bases, and 9 bases lay outside the gene matches. The CDR3 contains 13 residues. The DNA for the CDR3 is TGTGCCAGCCGAAAGCGGGAGTGGGACGAGCAGTACTTC. As protein: CASRKREWDEQYF.

There are many counts of this clonotype. V is TRBV5-8 and J is TRBJ1-2; 8 nucleotides match TRBD1. The length of the CDR3 is 14 residues. Trimming cost V 3 bases and J 0 bases; bases outside gene matches: 1. The V gene's germline CDR1 is SGHTS and CDR2 YDEGEE. DNA for the CDR3: TGTGCCAGCAGCTGGGGACAGGCTAACTATGGCTACACCTTC. Its protein is CASSWGQANYGYTF.

This clonotype was seen ten or more times. The rearrangement links TRBV3-1 to TRBJ2-2; 8 bases agree with TRBD1. This CDR3 spans 15 amino acids. Germline trimming cut 4 bases from V and 0 bases from J; bases unmatched to any gene: 1. The germline V gene has CDR1 LGHDT and CDR2 YNNKEL (reference sequence). CDR3 residues: CASSPGQANTGELFF. The CDR3 nucleotides read TGTGCCAGCAGCCCGGGACAGGCGAACACCGGGGAGCTGTTTTTT.

This clonotype was detected many times. The gene calls are TRBV6-1 and TRBJ1-6; unclear D gene. The germline gives CDR1 MNHNS, CDR2 SASEGT. The CDR3 runs 15 residues. The V and J ends lost 7 bases and 6 bases respectively, with 16 bases between them. Written as DNA, the CDR3 is TGTGCCAGCACTCCCTCCGCAGGATTTAATTCACCCCTCCACTTT. This sequence encodes CASTPSAGFNSPLHF.

This clonotype was counted at least ten times. J is TRBJ2-5 and V is TRBV7-9; D possibly uses TRBD1 or TRBD2 (5 bases each). V lost 5 bases, J lost 5 bases, and 15 bases lay in between. The CDR3 runs 14 residues. Germline V lookup: CDR1 SEHNR, CDR2 FQNEAQ (reference sequence). The CDR3: CASSHRDPGETQYF. CDR3 in DNA: TGTGCCAGCAGCCATCGGGACCCCGGGGAGACCCAGTACTTC.

This clonotype was recorded many times. The chain joins TRBV18 to TRBJ1-3; a weak D match, TRBD1 (5 bases). The V and J ends lost 4 bases and 1 base respectively, with 8 bases between them. CDR1 is KGHSH, CDR2 LQKENI, per germline. This CDR3 is 14 amino acids long. The CDR3 nucleotides are TGTGCCAGCTCACAACAGGCGTCTGGAAACACCATATATTTT. Translated, it gives CASSQQASGNTIYF.

V is TRBV19 and J is TRBJ2-1, with 13 nucleotides matching TRBD2. Germline values: CDR1 LNHDA, CDR2 SQIVND (reference sequence). The CDR3 runs 16 residues. V shed 3 bases, J shed 7 bases, and the junction held 6 bases outside the gene matches. CDR3 nucleotide sequence: TGTGCCAGTAGTATCCTTGGACTAGCGGGAGCTAATGAGCAGTTCTTC. It codes for CASSILGLAGANEQFF.

This clonotype was seen ten or more times. The gene calls are TRBV24-1 and TRBJ1-1, with unresolved D. The CDR3 has 13 residues. Trimming shortened V by 2 bases and J by 1 base, and 4 bases separated the two germline ends. Germline loops: CDR1 KGHDR, CDR2 SFDVKD. Here the CDR3 DNA reads TGTGCCACCAGTGATTCTCAGAACACTGAAGCTTTCTTT. Translating it yields CATSDSQNTEAFF.

This clonotype occurred a few times. The chain links TRBV9 to TRBJ2-3; TRBD2 agrees at 15 bases. CDR3 size: 18 residues. The ends lost 4 bases at V and 0 bases at J; junction bases unmatched: 6. The germline V gene has CDR1 SGDLS and CDR2 YYNGEE. The CDR3 here is CASSYGLAGGVSTDTQYF. In DNA form, the CDR3 reads TGTGCCAGCAGCTACGGACTAGCGGGAGGGGTCAGCACAGATACGCAGTATTTT.